A single T cell receptor beta chain is shown here with its context. As yet, its antigen is unknown. Germline V gives CDR1 LGHNA, CDR2 YSLEER. The V segment lost 3 bases and the J segment 4 bases; nucleotides outside the gene matches: 6. The CDR3 extends over 15 amino acids. A second PCR of 7 to 11 cycles used a sample-barcoded 5' primer and a J-beta primer mix. Every cDNA molecule bore a tag from a template-switch adaptor containing 12 random nucleotides. From the 5' RACE reads, TCRdb called clonotypes with MiXCR, one entry per CDR3 protein. The sample records around 2 million distinct CDR3 sequences, about two fifths being singletons. The data derive from a study of blood T cells in healthy people across ages. Study outcomes and limitations: Age advanced and TCR beta diversity per million T cells fell, roughly linearly.

The clonotype originates from a human donor in good health. The chain links TRBV4-3 to TRBJ2-7; 10 bases map to TRBD2. Sequenced: blood. The CDR3 loop is CASSHEAGGRYEQYF. CDR3 nucleotides: TGCGCCAGCAGCCATGAAGCGGGGGGGAGGTACGAGCAGTACTTC.